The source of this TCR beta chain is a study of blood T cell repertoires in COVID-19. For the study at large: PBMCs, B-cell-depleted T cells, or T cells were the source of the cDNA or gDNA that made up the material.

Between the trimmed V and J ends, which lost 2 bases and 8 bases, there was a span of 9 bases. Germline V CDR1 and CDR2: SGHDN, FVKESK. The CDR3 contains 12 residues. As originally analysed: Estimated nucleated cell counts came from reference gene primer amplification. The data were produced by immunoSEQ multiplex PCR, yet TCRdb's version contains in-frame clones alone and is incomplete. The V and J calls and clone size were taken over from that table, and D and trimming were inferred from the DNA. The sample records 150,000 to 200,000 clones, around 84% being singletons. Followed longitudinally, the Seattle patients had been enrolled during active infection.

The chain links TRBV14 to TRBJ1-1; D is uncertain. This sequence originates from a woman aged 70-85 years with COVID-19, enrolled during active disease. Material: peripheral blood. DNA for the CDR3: TGTGCCAGCAGCCAACTAGGTGGCGAAGCTTTCTTT. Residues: CASSQLGGEAFF.